This T cell receptor beta chain was captured in a study of spatial heterogeneity in lung cancer. From the 5' RACE reads, TCRdb called clonotypes with MiXCR, one entry per CDR3 protein. The table records 30,000 to 45,000 distinct CDR3 sequences, about 7.2% of them present only once. This clonotype was recorded many times. The V and J ends lost 4 bases and 9 bases respectively, with 10 bases between them. This CDR3 comprises 12 residues. CDR1 SGHTA and CDR2 FQGNSA come from the germline V gene. Time point of the sample: sample taken at primary tumor resection. The material was PBMCs, obtained at surgery. The chain employs TRBV7-2 and TRBJ2-1; D is unclear. The source is a female donor with early-stage non-small cell lung cancer. The CDR3 sequence is CASSSPPGEQFF. CDR3 bases: TGTGCCAGCAGCTCCCCCCCCGGTGAGCAGTTCTTC.